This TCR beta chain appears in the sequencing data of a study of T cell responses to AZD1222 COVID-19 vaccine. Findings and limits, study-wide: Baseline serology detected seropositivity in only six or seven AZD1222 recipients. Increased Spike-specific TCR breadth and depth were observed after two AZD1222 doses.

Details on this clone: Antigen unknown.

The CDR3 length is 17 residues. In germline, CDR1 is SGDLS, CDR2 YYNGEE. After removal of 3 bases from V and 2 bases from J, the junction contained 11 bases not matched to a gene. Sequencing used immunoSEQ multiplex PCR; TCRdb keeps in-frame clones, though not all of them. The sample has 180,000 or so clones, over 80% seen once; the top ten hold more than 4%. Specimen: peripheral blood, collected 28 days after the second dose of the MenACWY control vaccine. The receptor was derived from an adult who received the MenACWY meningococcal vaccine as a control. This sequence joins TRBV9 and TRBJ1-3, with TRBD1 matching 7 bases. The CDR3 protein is CASSGTLRDSTGNTIYF. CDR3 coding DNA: TGTGCCAGCAGCGGAACCCTCCGGGACAGCACTGGAAACACCATATATTTT.